This T cell receptor (beta chain) is from a study of T cells after yellow fever vaccination. Looked up from germline, CDR1 is LGHDT and CDR2 is YNNKEL (reference sequence). The CDR3 has 16 residues. V lost 2 bases to trimming and J lost 0 bases, with 13 bases between them. Production of TCR cDNA was by 5'RACE template switching, which also added a universal primer site and UMIs. TCRdb re-called the 5' RACE reads through MiXCR, storing one row per CDR3 protein. The table shows around 320,000 distinct CDR3 sequences, with approximately 4.3% occurring only once. Study results and caveats: The booster saw the reappearance of most primary-vaccination clones (roughly 96% CD4, about 85% CD8).

This clonotype was counted ten times or more. Its antigen is not identified. The starting material was PBMCs, obtained 15 days after the yellow fever booster vaccination. The TCR was taken from a man in his late teens or twenties who received the YFV17D yellow fever vaccine. The rearrangement links TRBV3-1 to TRBJ1-2; D may be TRBD1 (5 bases). The DNA of the CDR3 is TGTGCCAGCAGCCAATTTCGGGACCCAACTAACTATGGCTACACCTTC. Its protein is CASSQFRDPTNYGYTF. Using reference TRBV3-1 and TRBJ1-2 for the parts outside the CDR3, the full variable domain is DTAVSQTPKYLVTQMGNDKSIKCEQNLGHDTMYWYKQDSKKFLKIMFSYNNKELIINETVPNRFSPKSPDKAHLNLHINSLELGDSAVYFCASSQFRDPTNYGYTFGSGTRLTVV.